One and the same sample provided the 22 T cell receptor beta chains below, sequenced in a study of radiation and T cells in renal cell carcinoma. TCRdb keeps only in-frame clones here, not all; method: immunoSEQ multiplex PCR. There are tens of thousands of clones in the sample; over 80% occur only once, and 25% to 30% lies in the top ten. Time point given: blood 4 weeks post-SBRT, at nephrectomy. Documented treatment: 15 Gy SBRT to primary tumor, nephrectomy 4 weeks later. The specimen was blood, collected from a patient whose treatment included radiotherapy and nephrectomy. Source of these receptors: a woman in her 70s with renal cell carcinoma.

The chain couples TRBV19 to TRBJ2-5, with 9 bases matching TRBD1. The length of the CDR3 is 12 residues. After removal of 5 bases from V and 9 bases from J, the junction contained 4 bases not matched to a gene. Germline CDR1 is LNHDA and CDR2 is SQIVND (reference sequence). This CDR3 reads CASSGTGKSQYF. For the CDR3, the DNA is TGTGCCAGTAGTGGGACAGGGAAATCCCAGTACTTC. Complete variable domain (other parts from reference TRBV19 and TRBJ2-5): DGGITQSPKYLFRKEGQNVTLSCEQNLNHDAMYWYRQDPGQGLRLIYYSQIVNDFQKGDIAEGYSVSREKKESFPLTVTSAQKNPTAFYLCASSGTGKSQYFGPGTRLLVL.

This chain links TRBV18 with TRBJ2-5; D possibly uses TRBD1 or TRBD2 (6 bases each). The length of the CDR3 is 14 residues. Trimming removed 1 base from V and 5 bases from J, with 11 bases in between. Germline CDR1 KGHSH, CDR2 LQKENI. CDR3 region: CASSPRGADETQYF. Written as DNA, the CDR3 is TGTGCCAGCTCACCACGGGGGGCGGATGAGACCCAGTACTTC.

The chain has TRBV18 and TRBJ1-1; possibly TRBD1 for D (6 bases). The germline V gene encodes CDR1 KGHSH and CDR2 LQKENI. V lost 2 bases and J lost 3, with 10 bases in between. This CDR3 comprises 14 residues. The CDR3 region has the DNA TGTGCCAGCTCACCAGTGCCAGGGGACACTGAAGCTTTCTTT. This gives the protein CASSPVPGDTEAFF.

This clone was recorded a few times. The rearrangement joins TRBV19 to TRBJ1-3; weak D call: TRBD1 (5 bases). The CDR3 consists of 15 residues. In germline, CDR1 is LNHDA, CDR2 SQIVND (reference sequence). The V gene lost 7 bases and the J gene lost 2 bases, with 15 bases spanning the gap. The CDR3 DNA sequence: TGTGCCAGTATCCTCCGAGGGGACCCTGGAAACACCATATATTTT. This gives the protein CASILRGDPGNTIYF.

The CDR3 DNA reads TGTGCCAGCAGCTCCCCGGGACAACTCTACGAGCAGTACTTC. Translated: CASSSPGQLYEQYF. The J gene is TRBJ2-7, the V gene TRBV6-5; tentatively, D is TRBD1 (6 bases). The CDR3 has 14 amino acids. CDR1 and CDR2 (germline): MNHEY, SVGAGI. Between the trimmed V and J ends, which lost 6 bases and 3 bases, there was a span of 15 bases.

The chain's CDR3 is CASSLRLAGSNEQFF. Here the CDR3 DNA reads TGCGCCAGCAGCTTGAGACTAGCGGGAAGCAATGAGCAGTTCTTC. The chain couples TRBV5-1 to TRBJ2-1, with 11 bases that match TRBD2. The CDR3 spans 15 residues. V lost 1 base and J lost 6; bases outside the gene matches: 3. Germline V lookup: CDR1 SGHRS, CDR2 YFSETQ.

This chain uses TRBV5-1 with TRBJ1-3; D not certain. The CDR3 consists of 12 residues. Germline CDR1 SGHRS, CDR2 YFSETQ. V was clipped by 5 bases and J by 3 bases, with 6 bases between them. The CDR3 DNA follows: TGCGCCAGCAGATCCAATGGAAACACCATATATTTT. It translates to CASRSNGNTIYF. Looking up the rest from reference TRBV5-1 and TRBJ1-3 gives the full variable domain: KAGVTQTPRYLIKTRGQQVTLSCSPISGHRSVSWYQQTPGQGLQFLFEYFSETQRNKGNFPGRFSGRQFSNSRSEMNVSTLELGDSALYLCASRSNGNTIYFGEGSWLTVV.

The chain links TRBV5-1 to TRBJ2-7; D is uncertain. CDR1 SGHRS and CDR2 YFSETQ come from the germline V gene. The CDR3 is made up of 13 amino acids. With 0 bases removed from V and 2 bases from J, the gap between germline ends came to 6 bases. CDR3 coding DNA: TGCGCCAGCAGCTTGGAAGGGACCTACGAGCAGTACTTC. Protein: CASSLEGTYEQYF.

The chain combines TRBV13 with TRBJ2-7; 7 bases fit TRBD2. The CDR3 is 15 residues long. The V gene's germline CDR1 is PRHDT and CDR2 FYEKMQ (reference sequence). The J segment lost 4 bases and the V segment lost 5 bases, leaving 11 bases of the junction unmatched. The CDR3 sequence: CASSPRGGSIYEQYF. Here the CDR3 DNA reads TGTGCCAGCAGCCCTCGCGGCGGGAGCATATACGAGCAGTACTTC. The full variable domain, its missing parts supplied by reference TRBV13 and TRBJ2-7, is AAGVIQSPRHLIKEKRETATLKCYPIPRHDTVYWYQQGPGQDPQFLISFYEKMQSDKGSIPDRFSAQQFSDYHSELNMSSLELGDSALYFCASSPRGGSIYEQYFGPGTRLTVT.

CDR3 sequence (DNA): TGTGCCAGCAGCTCCAGATTAGGTCGTGGACAGGGAGTCGGGGAGCTGTTTTTT. This translates into CASSSRLGRGQGVGELFF. The genes are TRBV11-1 and TRBJ2-2; TRBD1 matches 8 bases. The CDR3 sequence is 18 residues long. V was pared by 4 bases and J by 7 bases, with 17 bases of the junction left unmatched. The germline V gene encodes CDR1 SGHAT and CDR2 FQDESV (reference sequence).

The CDR3 region has the DNA TGTGCCACCAGCGGGAGGGGGAGGGACTCCGGGGAGCTGTTTTTT. This sequence encodes CATSGRGRDSGELFF. The rearrangement joins TRBV15 to TRBJ2-2, with D perhaps matching TRBD2 (7 bases). The ends were cut back, 5 bases at V and 6 bases at J, with 16 bases in the middle. Germline-derived CDR1 and CDR2 are LNHNV and YYDKDF (reference sequence). This CDR3 has 15 amino acids.

The rearrangement links TRBV27 to TRBJ2-1, with 7 positions matching TRBD2. This CDR3 comprises 15 residues. V lost 7 bases and J lost 8; bases outside the gene matches: 14. Per the germline V gene, CDR1 is MNHEY and CDR2 is SMNVEV (reference sequence). CDR3 amino acids: CASTTGGAEGYEQFF. The DNA for the CDR3 is TGTGCCAGCACCACGGGGGGAGCTGAAGGGTATGAGCAGTTCTTC.

The chain uses TRBV2 and TRBJ1-5, with D tentatively TRBD1 (5 bases). V lost 4 bases to trimming and J lost 1 base, with 14 bases between them. Per the germline V gene, CDR1 is SNHLY and CDR2 is FYNNEI. The CDR3 extends over 16 amino acids. CDR3 DNA sequence: TGTGCCAGCAGTGGGGGGGAGCGGGGCAGCAATCAGCCCCAGCATTTT. Translation gives CASSGGERGSNQPQHF.

The chain links TRBV14 to TRBJ2-3, with a possible D match to TRBD2 (5 bases). The germline V gene encodes CDR1 SGHDN and CDR2 FVKESK. V was clipped by 4 bases and J by 4 bases, with 12 bases between them. There are 14 residues in the CDR3. Here the CDR3 DNA reads TGTGCCAGCAGCCTCCTGAGGGCCGCAGATACGCAGTATTTT. It yields the protein CASSLLRAADTQYF. The variable domain in full, completed from reference TRBV14 and TRBJ2-3, reads EAGVTQFPSHSVIEKGQTVTLRCDPISGHDNLYWYRRVMGKEIKFLLHFVKESKQDESGMPNNRFLAERTGGTYSTLKVQPAELEDSGVYFCASSLLRAADTQYFGPGTRLTVL.

The gene calls are TRBV4-1 and TRBJ1-5; D is undetermined. Between the trimmed V and J ends, which lost 3 bases and 4 bases, there was a span of 7 bases. Germline assignment: CDR1 MGHRA and CDR2 YSYEKL. This CDR3 spans 13 amino acids. DNA of the CDR3: TGCGCCAGCAGCCAGGTGAAGAATCAGCCCCAGCATTTT. Its protein is CASSQVKNQPQHF.

This clone was recorded only once. The J gene is TRBJ2-1, the V gene TRBV29-1; no firm D call. V was pared by 0 bases and J by 4 bases, with 7 bases between. Germline values: CDR1 SQVTM, CDR2 ANQGSEA. This CDR3 region has 13 residues. The CDR3 loop reads CSVEDRLYNEQFF. Here the CDR3 DNA reads TGCAGCGTTGAAGATCGCTTGTACAATGAGCAGTTCTTC.

This sequence joins TRBV6-5 and TRBJ2-7; D is perhaps TRBD2 (5 bases). The CDR3 runs to 15 residues. The V end was cut by 2 bases, the J end by 0 bases, with 11 bases between. Germline CDR1 MNHEY, CDR2 SVGAGI. The chain's CDR3 is CASSYEGGRSYEQYF. The CDR3 DNA is TGTGCCAGCAGTTACGAGGGCGGCCGCTCCTACGAGCAGTACTTC.

The CDR3 DNA follows: TGTGCCAGCAGCCCCGCCAGGGATGGGGACGAGCAGTACTTC. This gives the protein CASSPARDGDEQYF. This chain joins TRBV6-6 and TRBJ2-7, with D tentatively TRBD1 (5 bases). Per the germline V gene, CDR1 is MNHNY and CDR2 is SVGAGI (reference sequence). CDR3 length: 14 residues. V shed 6 bases and J shed 5 bases, with 17 bases lying between them.

The chain couples TRBV10-3 to TRBJ2-5, with TRBD2 identical over 11 bases. The V and J ends lost 4 bases and 2 bases, in that order; junction bases with no gene match: 6. The CDR3 length is 16 residues. From germline, CDR1 is ENHRY and CDR2 SYGVKD. CDR3 amino acids: CAISGNSGRGQETQYF. DNA of the CDR3: TGTGCCATCAGTGGGAATAGCGGGAGGGGGCAAGAGACCCAGTACTTC.

The CDR3 nucleotides read TGTGCCAGCAGTGAAGCGGAGGATATCTATGGCTACACCTTC. Translated, it gives CASSEAEDIYGYTF. The V call is TRBV6-1, the J call TRBJ1-2; D is uncertain. Trimming took 0 bases from V and 4 from J, leaving 9 bases between them. The CDR3 runs to 14 residues. Germline-derived CDR1 and CDR2 are MNHNS and SASEGT.

This clone was observed a single time. The chain combines TRBV20-1 with TRBJ2-3; a weak D match, TRBD1 (5 bases). In germline, CDR1 is DFQATT, CDR2 SNEGSKA (reference sequence). The V and J ends lost 5 bases and 9 bases respectively, with 12 bases between them. This CDR3 has 11 amino acids. CDR3 region: CSARQSFTQYF. The CDR3, as DNA: TGCAGTGCTCGACAGTCCTTCACGCAGTATTTT.

In DNA, the CDR3 is TGCGCCAGCAGCTTTTTGACAGAGTATGGCTACACCTTC. Its translation is CASSFLTEYGYTF. V gene TRBV5-1 combines with J gene TRBJ1-2; D might be TRBD1 (5 bases). CDR1 is SGHRS and CDR2 is YFSETQ in the germline V gene. The V gene lost 2 bases and the J gene lost 5 bases, with 10 bases spanning the gap. This CDR3 is 13 amino acids long.